These 8 T cell receptor beta chains originate from one sample sequenced in a study of T cell responses to AZD1222 COVID-19 vaccine. The table came from immunoSEQ multiplex PCR; TCRdb's copy has only in-frame clones and leaves some out. The sample includes about 150,000 clones, 85% to 95% seen only once; the top ten take 1.5% to 2%. The source was peripheral blood, collected on day 0 of AZD1222 vaccination. Every receptor here comes from an adult in good health.

The chain combines TRBV30 with TRBJ2-5; either TRBD1 or TRBD2 may fit D (6 bases each). Germline CDR1 is GTSNPN and CDR2 is SVGIG (reference sequence). Between the trimmed V and J ends, which lost 1 base and 5 bases, there was a span of 14 bases. The CDR3 is made up of 14 amino acids. The CDR3: CAWSGGRGGETQYF. CDR3 nucleotides: TGTGCCTGGAGTGGAGGCAGGGGAGGTGAGACCCAGTACTTC.

The chain uses TRBV29-1 and TRBJ2-7; D remains unclear. CDR1 SQVTM and CDR2 ANQGSEA come from the germline V gene. The V gene lost 5 bases and the J gene lost 4 bases, with 12 bases spanning the gap. There are 12 residues in the CDR3. The CDR3 here is CSVSGKRYEQYF. CDR3 coding DNA: TGCAGCGTTTCAGGAAAGAGGTACGAGCAGTACTTC.

This clone occurred once. J is TRBJ1-1 and V is TRBV10-2, with D unresolved. The CDR3 consists of 12 residues. Germline V gene sequence: CDR1 WSHSY, CDR2 SAAADI. V gave up 7 bases and J gave up 4 bases, with 10 bases separating them. The CDR3: CASKGQSTEAFF. CDR3 in DNA: TGCGCCAGCAAAGGCCAGAGCACTGAAGCTTTCTTT.

This chain uses TRBV11-3 with TRBJ1-1, with 9 nucleotides matching TRBD1. Per the germline V gene, CDR1 is SGHNT and CDR2 is YENEEA. This CDR3 contains 13 residues. V shed 0 bases, J shed 9 bases, and the junction held 2 bases outside the gene matches. CDR3 protein: CASSLEGQGKAFF. CDR3 nucleotides: TGTGCCAGCAGCTTAGAGGGACAGGGTAAAGCTTTCTTT.

CDR3: CASSTSGTGNSPLHF. The CDR3 coding sequence is TGTGCCAGCAGTACTTCCGGGACAGGGAATTCACCCCTCCACTTT. J is TRBJ1-6 and V is TRBV28, with 9 positions matching TRBD1. V shed 5 bases and J 7 bases; nucleotides not matched to a gene: 6. CDR3 size: 15 residues. Germline V gives CDR1 MDHEN, CDR2 SYDVKM.

The rearrangement joins TRBV7-9 to TRBJ1-5; 7 bases map to TRBD1. The CDR3 loop spans 14 amino acids. V trimming: 5 bases; J trimming: 3 bases; junction bases outside the gene matches: 4. Germline CDR1 SEHNR, CDR2 FQNEAQ (reference sequence). The CDR3 is CASSQGGDNQPQHF. The CDR3, as DNA: TGTGCCAGCAGCCAGGGGGGGGACAATCAGCCCCAGCATTTT.

This sequence joins TRBV29-1 and TRBJ2-7; 8 nucleotides align to TRBD2. V shed 6 bases, J shed 3 bases, and the junction held 16 bases outside the gene matches. Germline assignment: CDR1 SQVTM and CDR2 ANQGSEA. The CDR3 loop spans 16 amino acids. The CDR3 protein is CSVVPRGGSTLYEQYF. The CDR3 DNA is TGCAGCGTCGTACCCCGGGGGGGATCCACCCTCTACGAGCAGTACTTC.

The chain recombines TRBV19 with TRBJ1-1; possible D gene TRBD1, 6 bases. The CDR3 sequence is 15 residues long. Germline-derived CDR1 and CDR2 are LNHDA and SQIVND (reference sequence). V was shortened by 1 base and J by 4 bases, with 13 bases between the two germline ends. CDR3 bases: TGTGCCAGTAGTATAGCAGGGGATGGGAGCACTGAAGCTTTCTTT. Its protein is CASSIAGDGSTEAFF.